Listed here are 7 T cell receptor beta chains from one sample, sequenced in a study of OX40 agonist ivuxolimab in advanced cancers. Data came from immunoSEQ multiplex PCR; TCRdb stores just in-frame clones and leaves some out. The data show about 70,000 clones, approximately 90% seen once. Sequenced here: CD4+ or CD8+ T cells sorted from blood, sampled in a trial of the OX40 agonist ivuxolimab. The receptors here all came from an adult with an advanced solid tumor such as melanoma, head and neck, liver or kidney cancer.

The chain employs TRBV7-2 and TRBJ2-2; a weak D match, TRBD2 (6 bases). The germline gives CDR1 SGHTA, CDR2 FQGNSA. V lost 6 bases and J lost 3, with 17 bases in between. The CDR3 is made up of 16 amino acids. CDR3 loop: CASSHASGLYTGELFF. CDR3 sequence (DNA): TGTGCCAGCAGTCACGCCTCGGGACTTTACACCGGGGAGCTGTTTTTT.

The chain joins TRBV4-2 to TRBJ1-5; D is unresolved. The CDR3 spans 15 residues. Germline lookup yields CDR1 LGHNA and CDR2 YNFKEQ. The V end was cut by 0 bases, the J end by 1 base, with 7 bases between. The CDR3 nucleotides are TGTGCCAGCAGCCAAGATTCGGGCAGCAATCAGCCCCAGCATTTT. Its translation is CASSQDSGSNQPQHF.

J is TRBJ2-1 and V is TRBV30, with 7 bases matching TRBD1. CDR1 and CDR2 from the germline V gene are GTSNPN and SVGIG (reference sequence). The CDR3 length is 14 residues. After removal of 6 bases from V and 1 base from J, the junction contained 6 bases not matched to a gene. Written as DNA, the CDR3 is TGTGCCTGTTCTTACAGGGGATCCTACAATGAGCAGTTCTTC. Its protein is CACSYRGSYNEQFF.

The chain joins TRBV6-1 to TRBJ1-1, with a weak D call TRBD1 (5 bases). In germline, CDR1 is MNHNS, CDR2 SASEGT. The CDR3 runs to 13 residues. The V end was cut by 3 bases, the J end by 9 bases, with 14 bases between. As DNA, the CDR3 is TGTGCCAGCAGTGACTATCCGCAGGGTAAAGCTTTCTTT. Translated: CASSDYPQGKAFF.

The rearrangement links TRBV15 to TRBJ2-3; tentatively, D is TRBD2 (6 bases). Germline-derived CDR1 and CDR2 are LNHNV and YYDKDF (reference sequence). The V and J ends lost 3 bases and 2 bases respectively, with 9 bases between them. There are 14 residues in the CDR3. For the CDR3, the DNA is TGTGCCACCAGCAGGGGGGGAGCCACAGATACGCAGTATTTT. It yields the protein CATSRGGATDTQYF. Full variable domain (outside the CDR3, taken from reference TRBV15 and TRBJ2-3): DAMVIQNPRYQVTQFGKPVTLSCSQTLNHNVMYWYQQKSSQAPKLLFHYYDKDFNNEADTPDNFQSRRPNTSFCFLDIRSPGLGDTAMYLCATSRGGATDTQYFGPGTRLTVL.

The chain uses TRBV4-3 and TRBJ1-1; D is unclear. Per the germline V gene, CDR1 is LGHNA and CDR2 is YSLEER. There are 15 residues in the CDR3. Trimming pared 1 base from V and 1 base from J, leaving 10 bases between. The CDR3 protein is CASSQGIWENTEAFF. The CDR3, as DNA: TGCGCCAGCAGCCAAGGAATCTGGGAGAACACTGAAGCTTTCTTT.

The rearrangement joins TRBV11-1 to TRBJ1-1; D not resolved. Trimming left V 5 bases short and J 3 bases short, with 10 bases between. Germline CDR1 is SGHAT and CDR2 is FQDESV (reference sequence). The CDR3 is 13 residues long. The CDR3, as DNA: TGTGCCAGCAGCACCCATACAGACACTGAAGCTTTCTTT. The encoded protein is CASSTHTDTEAFF. Looking up the rest from reference TRBV11-1 and TRBJ1-1 gives the full variable domain: EAEVAQSPRYKITEKSQAVAFWCDPISGHATLYWYRQILGQGPELLVQFQDESVVDDSQLPKDRFSAERLKGVDSTLKIQPAELGDSAMYLCASSTHTDTEAFFGQGTRLTVV.